This TCR beta chain originates from a study of cytomegalovirus exposure and HLA in healthy donors. General observations from the study: Rarity characterized most TCR sequences, yet some public TCRs appeared in many donors.

The PCR had 60 Vbeta and 13 Jbeta primers. Methods used by the authors: Around 10 million of the approximately 80 million unique TCR beta chains counted in a later analysis were shared. The method was immunoSEQ multiplex PCR; TCRdb's version includes in-frame clones alone and lacks a portion of them. V, J and clone size were drawn from that table, and D and trimming were deduced from the DNA. The table records approximately 180,000 clones, 75% to 80% of them present only once. Germline CDR1 and CDR2: LGHNA and YNFKEQ. V shed 4 bases, J shed 8 bases, and the junction held 7 bases outside the gene matches. CDR3 length: 16 amino acids. In its sample, this clone was seen a few times. Its cognate antigen is unknown.

This chain connects TRBV4-2 to TRBJ2-1; 14 bases match TRBD2. Sequencing input: PBMCs. The source of this sequence is a man aged 40-49 years in good health and CMV-seropositive. CDR3 sequence reads: CASSPRTSGRRYEQFF. The DNA for the CDR3 is TGTGCCAGCAGCCCTAGGACTAGCGGGAGGAGGTATGAGCAGTTCTTC.